This T cell receptor (beta chain) derives from a study of CD8+CD57+ T cells in acquired aplastic anemia. Both TCR beta VDJ combination and CDR3 sequence profiling were carried out. Genomic DNA was the template for this profiling. TCRdb redid the calling of the reads with MiXCR, one entry per CDR3 protein. The repertoire includes around 500,000 distinct CDR3 sequences, over 25% of them detected once, and 0.82% sits in the top ten. The patients chosen for sequencing had shown expansion of CD8+CD57+ cells (detected by flow cytometry). Patients had not yet gotten any therapy when their blood was taken for sampling. Sequenced input: sorted CD4+, CD8+, or CD8+CD57+ T cells (not recorded which) from PBMCs. The receptor comes from a human donor with aplastic anemia.

The CDR3 nucleotides read TGTGCCAGCGCTAACTTGACAGGGGGAAATGAAAAACTGTTTTTT. Protein sequence: CASANLTGGNEKLFF. This chain uses TRBV12-3 or TRBV12-4 with TRBJ1-4; 9 bases are a match to TRBD1. V trimming: 8 bases; J trimming: 5 bases; junction bases outside the gene matches: 9. The length of the CDR3 is 15 residues.